Listed below are T cell receptor beta chains from one sample, sequenced in a study of T cells in Graves' hyperthyroidism and ophthalmopathy. TCRdb itself ran the multiplex PCR reads through MiXCR, one entry per CDR3 protein. In the table there are about 610,000 distinct CDR3 sequences, roughly 50% of which are singletons. The sequenced sample was peripheral blood or thyroid tissue (not recorded which). These receptors were collected from a woman between 18 and 30 years old with Graves' hyperthyroidism. Both conserved end residues are part of each CDR3. A D gene is named only where the DNA matches it firmly. Expanded clones are given a class, and other clones once, few, many or no size at all.

many	TRBJ1-4	TRBD1	TRBV25-1	TGTGCCAGCAATGGGCAGGGGGTGGGAGAAAAACTGTTTTTT	CASNGQGVGEKLFF
many	TRBJ2-2	TRBD2	TRBV7-2	TGTGCCAGCAGCTTAGATTTTTGGCTAGCGGGGAGTAACACCGGGGAGCTGTTTTTT	CASSLDFWLAGSNTGELFF
.	TRBJ1-4	.	TRBV9	TGTGCCAGCACGGGCGGAGGAGCGCCGCAGGGCGTTTCGGGAAAACTGTTTTTT	CASTGGGAPQGVSGKLFF
few	TRBJ2-7	TRBD1	TRBV2	TGTGCCAGCAGCTTAGGGACAGCCTCATCCTACGAGCAGTACTTC	CASSLGTASSYEQYF
many	TRBJ1-1	.	TRBV20-1	TGCAGTGCTAGGGGGTCGGTGCTGATGAACACTGAAGCTTTCTTT	CSARGSVLMNTEAFF
many	TRBJ2-7	.	TRBV7-2	TGTGCCAGCAGACCGGCCGGGACACCCGACTACGAGCAGTACTTC	CASRPAGTPDYEQYF
.	TRBJ2-7	.	TRBV29-1	TGCAGCCAGGGGGGTTACGAGCAGTACTTC	CSQGGYEQYF
many	TRBJ1-1	.	TRBV7-8	TGTGCCAGCAGCTTAGCCAGGACGGGAGACACTGAAGCTTTCTTT	CASSLARTGDTEAFF
.	TRBJ1-4	TRBD1	TRBV7-9	TGTGCCAGCAGCAGGGGGCTTGAAAAACTGTTTTTT	CASSRGLEKLFF
once	TRBJ2-7	TRBD1	TRBV7-3	TGTGCCAGCAGCCCGGGACAGTTTAATTCCTACGAGCAGTACTTC	CASSPGQFNSYEQYF
many	TRBJ2-5	.	TRBV2	TGTGCCAGCAAAACTCCATTTCGGGAGACCCAGTACTTC	CASKTPFRETQYF
few	TRBJ2-5	.	TRBV4-3	TGCGCCAGCAGCCATTTCCGGGGGCAGGAGACCCAGTACTTC	CASSHFRGQETQYF
few	TRBJ1-4	.	TRBV12-3/TRBV12-4	TGTGCTAGACGTCGTGGTGGGTCTAATGAAAAACTGTTTTTT	CARRRGGSNEKLFF
.	TRBJ1-1	.	TRBV7-6	TGTGCCAGCAGCTTAGGATGGGGACAGAACACTGAAGCTTTCTTT	CASSLGWGQNTEAFF
.	TRBJ2-5	.	TRBV7-6	TGTGCCAGCAGCGACGGGAGTTCGGAGACCCAGTACTTC	CASSDGSSETQYF
.	TRBJ1-1	.	TRBV7-4	TGTGCCAGCAGCTCACATTCGGGAGCTTTCTTT	CASSSHSGAFF
.	TRBJ2-4	.	TRBV20-1	TGCAGTGCTAATGGACACCCTAGGGTAGGGAACATTCAGTACTTC	CSANGHPRVGNIQYF
once	TRBJ1-2	.	TRBV6-5	TGTGCCAGCAGTTACGGTAGGGGCGCTGGGTATGGCTACACCTTC	CASSYGRGAGYGYTF
once	TRBJ2-1	.	TRBV12-3/TRBV12-4	TGTGCCAGCAGTTCCCCTAGTTTAGGCACCAATGAGCAGTTCTTC	CASSSPSLGTNEQFF
.	TRBJ2-5	TRBD2	TRBV7-2	TGTGCCAGCACCGTTTGGGCGGGAGGGCAAGAGACCCAGTACTTC	CASTVWAGGQETQYF
.	TRBJ2-5	TRBD2	TRBV20-1	TGCAGTGCCTTAGCGGGAGATGTAAAGACCCAGTACTTC	CSALAGDVKTQYF
.	TRBJ2-7	.	TRBV27	TGTGCCAGCAGTTTATTGGAGGGGGACGAGCAGTACTTC	CASSLLEGDEQYF
.	TRBJ2-7	.	TRBV29-1	TGCAGCCCTTCAGCAGTCTCCTACGAGCAGTACTTC	CSPSAVSYEQYF
.	TRBJ1-5	.	TRBV4-2	TGTGCCAGCAGCCAAACCGGTGCTGGCGGCAATCAGCCCCAGCATTTT	CASSQTGAGGNQPQHF
many	TRBJ1-1	.	TRBV3-1	TGTGCCAGCAGCCAAGAGAGGGGGGGCGCTTTCTTT	CASSQERGGAFF
.	TRBJ2-5	TRBD1	TRBV7-3	TGTGCCAGCAGCTTACCAGGGGGCACTGAAGGATGGACCCAGTACTTC	CASSLPGGTEGWTQYF
.	TRBJ2-2	TRBD1	TRBV5-1	TGCGCCAGCAGCCATCGCCTCGCGGGACAGGGGGCCGCCGGGGAGCTGTTTTTT	CASSHRLAGQGAAGELFF
.	TRBJ2-3	TRBD1	TRBV5-1	TGCGCCAGCAGCTTCCGGGACAGTCGCACAGATACGCAGTATTTT	CASSFRDSRTDTQYF
.	TRBJ2-1	.	TRBV19	TGTGCCAGTAGTATGGGACTTGCGGATGAGCAGTTCTTC	CASSMGLADEQFF
.	TRBJ1-1	.	TRBV9	TGTGCCAGCAGCGTAGCCCCAGCGGGAGTGGAAGCTTTCTTT	CASSVAPAGVEAFF
.	TRBJ2-1	.	TRBV7-8	TGTGCCAGCAGCTCTTTCGGGAGAGGCATTTCCTACAATGAGCAGTTCTTC	CASSSFGRGISYNEQFF
.	TRBJ2-1	.	TRBV12-3/TRBV12-4	.	CASSSSRSIYNEQFF
many	TRBJ2-7	.	TRBV27	TGTGCCAGCAGTCCCTCGGCCAGCAGCTCCTACGAGCAGTACTTC	CASSPSASSSYEQYF
.	TRBJ1-2	TRBD1	TRBV12-3/TRBV12-4	TGTGCCAGCAGTGCCTCCGGGACAGGGGGCAGGGGCTACACCTTC	CASSASGTGGRGYTF
.	TRBJ2-1	.	TRBV12-3/TRBV12-4	TGTGCCAGCAGTGCTCAGGGGCAGCCCTTACTGAATGAGCAGTTCTTC	CASSAQGQPLLNEQFF
many	TRBJ1-1	.	TRBV4-1	TGCGCCAGCAGCCAAGGGGCCGGGCAAGGGAACACTGAAGCTTTCTTT	CASSQGAGQGNTEAFF
many	TRBJ2-5	.	TRBV10-3	TGTGCCATCAGTGAGTCATCCGCGCGAAGCCAAGAGACCCAGTACTTC	CAISESSARSQETQYF
.	TRBJ1-2	TRBD1	TRBV7-3	TGTGCCAGCAGCTTAGCGGGGGGACAGAACTATGGCTACACCTTC	CASSLAGGQNYGYTF
many	TRBJ1-5	.	TRBV20-1	TGCAGTGCATCTGTGGGGGTTTATAGCAATCAGCCCCAGCATTTT	CSASVGVYSNQPQHF
.	TRBJ2-5	TRBD2	TRBV7-2	TGTGCCAGCAGCTGGACTAGCGGGAGCACGTACCAAGAGACCCAGTACTTC	CASSWTSGSTYQETQYF
.	TRBJ2-5	.	TRBV7-2	TGTGCCAGCAGCCAAGAAGGAACTAGCAATCAGCCCCAGTACTTC	CASSQEGTSNQPQYF
.	TRBJ1-1	.	TRBV29-1	TGCAGCAGTTGGGGCAGAGTGAACACTGAAGCTTTCTTT	CSSWGRVNTEAFF
many	TRBJ2-2	TRBD2	TRBV4-2	TGTGCCAGCAGCCAAGAGGCGGGAGGGAGCACCGGGGAGCTGTTTTTT	CASSQEAGGSTGELFF
.	TRBJ1-3	.	TRBV2	TGTGCCAGCAGGGGGGGAGGGCGCACCATATATTTT	CASRGGGRTIYF
many	TRBJ1-1	TRBD1	TRBV12-3/TRBV12-4	TGTGCCAGCAGTCCTAGCCCCCTTCGACAGGGGAAGAACACTGAAGCTTTCTTT	CASSPSPLRQGKNTEAFF
once	TRBJ1-1	.	TRBV7-9	TGTGCCAGCAGCTTAGACGGGTTTAACGGACCCAGCACTGAAGCTTTCTTT	CASSLDGFNGPSTEAFF
.	TRBJ2-1	.	TRBV7-9	TGTGCCAGCCTCAGTGGCTACGGCAATGAGCAGTTCTTC	CASLSGYGNEQFF